The present entry profiles one T cell receptor beta chain with its context. The data are from a study of blood T cell repertoires in COVID-19. Across the study: The United States, Italy and Spain were the sources of the acute and convalescent COVID-19 samples. The cDNA or gDNA used as material had been derived from T cells, B-cell-depleted T cells, or PBMCs.

J was trimmed by 8 bases and V by 4 bases; bases with no gene match: 6. Germline values: CDR1 LGHDT, CDR2 YNNKEL (reference sequence). This CDR3 region has 14 residues. Original methodology: Amplifying reference gene primers gave estimates of nucleated cell counts. Data came from immunoSEQ multiplex PCR; TCRdb stores just in-frame clones and leaves some out. V and J calls and clone size follow that table, whereas D and trimming were derived from the DNA. The table records approximately 220,000 clones, around 80% of them present only once. V usage is TRBV3-1 (or the pseudogene TRBV3-2) and J usage is TRBJ1-4; 8 bases align to TRBD1. The sequenced sample consisted of peripheral blood. This clonotype was sampled from a middle-aged man with acute or convalescent COVID-19. The CDR3 loop reads CASSPGQGWEKLFF. Here the CDR3 DNA reads TGTGCCAGCAGCCCCGGACAGGGTTGGGAAAAACTGTTTTTT.